This is a list of T cell receptor beta chains from one sample in a study of blood T cell repertoires in COVID-19. Clones were read by immunoSEQ multiplex PCR, and TCRdb kept only the in-frame ones, dropping some. Among 250,000 to 350,000 clones, under 85% were seen once, and the ten largest hold approximately 0.94%. Sequencing was done on a sample of peripheral blood. Receptors originate from a human donor with COVID-19, enrolled during active disease. The donor label of this sample is uncertain. Each CDR3 is given without its conserved first and last residue. The order of the fields is clone size, V gene, CDR3 protein. A row's size may be missing; if present it is once, few, many or a size class.

size: .
V: TRBV4-1
CDR3: ASSLNLDQPQH

size: .
V: TRBV19
CDR3: ASSIAGNYGYT

size: .
V: TRBV5-1
CDR3: ASSSNLRSREQETQY

size: .
V: TRBV20-1
CDR3: SASSGLGARMRPQH

size: once
V: TRBV7-8
CDR3: ASSFENPAINTDTQY

size: .
V: TRBV9
CDR3: ASSGKTGNYGYT

size: .
V: TRBV7-9
CDR3: ASSLGAPGERNEQF

size: .
V: TRBV7-3
CDR3: ASRRLAGTGELF

size: .
V: TRBV7-9
CDR3: ASSLPGATNGYT

size: .
V: TRBV10-3
CDR3: AISVEGSSTDTQY

size: .
V: TRBV7-2
CDR3: ASRSGDRRNTIY

size: .
V: TRBV9
CDR3: ASSVLPSGSRELF

size: .
V: TRBV11-2
CDR3: ASSLRFQGVTEAF

size: .
V: TRBV2
CDR3: ASSISGLNTGELF

size: .
V: TRBV2
CDR3: ASSLTRTGEVYNGYT

size: .
V: TRBV19
CDR3: ASHLNEWTGGPYGYT

size: .
V: TRBV20-1
CDR3: SASWQGAYEQY

size: .
V: TRBV9
CDR3: ASSDMTGSGNTIY

size: many
V: TRBV7-2
CDR3: ASSLRRGNADTQY

size: .
V: TRBV2
CDR3: ASSGGLTKDEQF

size: .
V: TRBV5-1
CDR3: ASSLGGAPYEQY

size: once
V: TRBV30
CDR3: AWSEAVGGRQPQH

size: .
V: TRBV7-2
CDR3: ASSLLMTSGKNIQY

size: few
V: TRBV13
CDR3: ASSLGGSGNTIY

size: few
V: TRBV19
CDR3: ASSTSSSQPQH

size: few
V: TRBV7-8
CDR3: ASSTLPENTEAF

size: few
V: TRBV14
CDR3: ASSGRTNSNQPQH

size: .
V: TRBV29-1
CDR3: SVWETGLNTEAF

size: few
V: TRBV9
CDR3: ASSGQGQVNSPLH